Sequencing of this TCR beta chain was carried out in a study of early T cells in non-severe SARS-CoV-2 infection. V dropped 0 bases and J dropped 8 bases, with 13 bases sitting between them. The CDR3 covers 14 residues. CDR1 is MGHRA, CDR2 YSYEKL, per germline. This clonotype has a count of ten or more. Unique molecular identifiers were added to individual cDNA molecules. In TCRdb, the 5' RACE reads were re-called with MiXCR into one record per CDR3 protein. The sample records tens of thousands of distinct CDR3 sequences, around 8.6% being singletons. Material: whole blood, obtained at baseline. The sequence derives from an adult who was a healthcare worker with PCR-confirmed SARS-CoV-2 infection or an uninfected control (not recorded which). This chain links TRBV4-1 with TRBJ1-2, with a possible D match to TRBD1 (5 bases). CDR3 amino acids: CASSQDRAGYGYTF. The CDR3 region has the DNA TGCGCCAGCAGCCAAGATCGGGCAGGGTACGGCTACACCTTC.